This is a list of T cell receptor beta chains from one sample in a study of cytomegalovirus exposure and HLA in healthy donors. Assay: immunoSEQ multiplex PCR; the TCRdb copy retains only in-frame clones and omits some. This sample contains tens of thousands of clones. Sample: PBMCs. The receptors originated from a girl aged 10-17 years in good health and CMV-seropositive. CDR3s include the opening cysteine and the closing phenylalanine or tryptophan. The order of the fields is J gene, V gene, D gene, CDR3 DNA, CDR3 protein. D genes are given only for firm matches.

J gene: TRBJ2-3
V gene: TRBV7-3
D gene: TRBD1
CDR3 DNA: TGTGCCAGCAGCTTAAGGGGACAGAGCACAGATACGCAGTATTTT
CDR3 protein: CASSLRGQSTDTQYF

J gene: TRBJ2-7
V gene: TRBV5-1
D gene: TRBD1
CDR3 DNA: TGCGCCAGCAGCTTCCACCAGGGGGAAGGAGTGCGCGAGCAGTACTTC
CDR3 protein: CASSFHQGEGVREQYF

J gene: TRBJ1-2
V gene: TRBV18
D gene: -
CDR3 DNA: TGTGCCAGCTCACCACACAGAGCGGAAAACGCCACCTTC
CDR3 protein: CASSPHRAENATF

J gene: TRBJ1-2
V gene: TRBV19
D gene: -
CDR3 DNA: TGTGCCAGTAGTATGGCGACAGTCTATGGCTACACCTTC
CDR3 protein: CASSMATVYGYTF

J gene: TRBJ1-6
V gene: TRBV6-5
D gene: -
CDR3 DNA: TGTGCCCCAGGGGAAGGGTGCCGATTTACGTCACCCCTCCACTTT
CDR3 protein: CAPGEGCRFTSPLHF

J gene: TRBJ2-5
V gene: TRBV5-1
D gene: TRBD1
CDR3 DNA: TGCGCCAGCAGCCCGACAGGGGAATCAGAGACCCAGTACTTC
CDR3 protein: CASSPTGESETQYF

J gene: TRBJ2-1
V gene: TRBV11-1
D gene: TRBD1
CDR3 DNA: TGTGCCAGCAGCTTAACCGGGACAGGGGACAATGAGCAGTTCTTC
CDR3 protein: CASSLTGTGDNEQFF

J gene: TRBJ1-2
V gene: TRBV4-3
D gene: -
CDR3 DNA: TGCGCCAGCAGCCAAGATGCAGGGTCCAACTATGGCTACACCTTC
CDR3 protein: CASSQDAGSNYGYTF

J gene: TRBJ1-1
V gene: TRBV5-5
D gene: -
CDR3 DNA: TGTGCCAGCAGCTCTGGGAGGGTGAACACTGAAGCTTTCTTT
CDR3 protein: CASSSGRVNTEAFF

J gene: TRBJ1-5
V gene: TRBV15
D gene: -
CDR3 DNA: TGTGCCACCAGCAGGAAATGGGGGGATCAGCCCCAGCATTTT
CDR3 protein: CATSRKWGDQPQHF

J gene: TRBJ1-2
V gene: TRBV10-3
D gene: -
CDR3 DNA: TGTGCCATCAGTGAGTTGGGGAGTGGTGGCTACACCTTC
CDR3 protein: CAISELGSGGYTF

J gene: TRBJ2-3
V gene: TRBV19
D gene: TRBD1
CDR3 DNA: TGTGCCAGTAGTATAGAAGGGACAGGGGCACGAGGTACGCAGTATTTT
CDR3 protein: CASSIEGTGARGTQYF

J gene: TRBJ2-1
V gene: TRBV11-1
D gene: -
CDR3 DNA: TGTGCCAGCAGCCCTCTCTCCCGCTCCTACAATGAGCAGTTCTTC
CDR3 protein: CASSPLSRSYNEQFF

J gene: TRBJ2-3
V gene: TRBV5-6
D gene: -
CDR3 DNA: TGTGCCAGCAGCTTGTTTCCTAGCACAGATACGCAGTATTTT
CDR3 protein: CASSLFPSTDTQYF

J gene: TRBJ2-3
V gene: TRBV5-4
D gene: TRBD2
CDR3 DNA: TGTGCCAGCAGCCAGTCAGGACTAGGGACAGATACGCAGTATTTT
CDR3 protein: CASSQSGLGTDTQYF

J gene: TRBJ1-2
V gene: TRBV19
D gene: TRBD1
CDR3 DNA: TGTGCCAGTAGTGTCCGGGACAGCCCTCATGGCTACACCTTC
CDR3 protein: CASSVRDSPHGYTF

J gene: TRBJ2-2
V gene: TRBV5-1
D gene: -
CDR3 DNA: TGCGCCAGCAAGAGGGCGGAGAACACCGGGGAGCTGTTTTTT
CDR3 protein: CASKRAENTGELFF

J gene: TRBJ1-1
V gene: TRBV6-1
D gene: TRBD1
CDR3 DNA: TGTGCCAGCAGTGAAGGGGGGACAGGGGCGATGAACACTGAAGCTTTCTTT
CDR3 protein: CASSEGGTGAMNTEAFF

J gene: TRBJ2-3
V gene: TRBV6-5
D gene: TRBD2
CDR3 DNA: TGTGCCAGCAGCCTTAGCGGGGGGTCCACAGATACGCAGTATTTT
CDR3 protein: CASSLSGGSTDTQYF

J gene: TRBJ2-4
V gene: TRBV7-9
D gene: -
CDR3 DNA: TGTGCCAGCAGCTTATACAGGGCGGACAAAAACATTCAGTACTTC
CDR3 protein: CASSLYRADKNIQYF

J gene: TRBJ1-3
V gene: TRBV5-1
D gene: -
CDR3 DNA: TGCGCCAGCAGCCTTGGCGGGGGCTTATCTGGAAACACCATATATTTT
CDR3 protein: CASSLGGGLSGNTIYF

J gene: TRBJ2-1
V gene: TRBV7-2
D gene: TRBD1
CDR3 DNA: TGTGCCAGCGATGGGACAGGCCTATACAATGAGCAGTTCTTC
CDR3 protein: CASDGTGLYNEQFF

J gene: TRBJ1-1
V gene: TRBV6-5
D gene: TRBD1
CDR3 DNA: TGTGCCAGCAGTTTCCGACAGGGGGGGAACACTGAAGCTTTCTTT
CDR3 protein: CASSFRQGGNTEAFF

J gene: TRBJ2-5
V gene: TRBV5-1
D gene: TRBD2
CDR3 DNA: TGCGCCAGCAGCCTGGGGACTAGCGGGGGGCAAGAGACCCAGTACTTC
CDR3 protein: CASSLGTSGGQETQYF